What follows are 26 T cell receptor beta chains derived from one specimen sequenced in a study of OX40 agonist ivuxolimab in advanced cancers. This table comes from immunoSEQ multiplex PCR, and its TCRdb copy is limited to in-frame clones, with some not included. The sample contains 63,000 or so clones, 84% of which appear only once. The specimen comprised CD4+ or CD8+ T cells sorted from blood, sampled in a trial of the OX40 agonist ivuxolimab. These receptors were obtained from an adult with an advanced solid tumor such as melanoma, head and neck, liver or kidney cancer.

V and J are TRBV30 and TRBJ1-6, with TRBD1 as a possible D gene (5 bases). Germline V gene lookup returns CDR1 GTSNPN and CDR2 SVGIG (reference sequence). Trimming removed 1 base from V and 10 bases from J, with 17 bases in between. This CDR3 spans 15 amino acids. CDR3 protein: CAWSGSGGRRSPLHF. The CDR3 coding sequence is TGTGCCTGGAGTGGATCGGGGGGGAGGAGATCACCCCTCCACTTT.

The CDR3 bases are TGTGCCAGCAGCCTAAAAGAGGCCTACTACGAGCAGTACTTC. Residues: CASSLKEAYYEQYF. The chain is built from TRBV7-8 and TRBJ2-5; D not resolved. Gene TRBJ2-7 matches the end of the DNA better, so the J call may be wrong. The CDR3 spans 14 residues. Germline-derived CDR1 and CDR2 are SGHVS and FQNEAQ.

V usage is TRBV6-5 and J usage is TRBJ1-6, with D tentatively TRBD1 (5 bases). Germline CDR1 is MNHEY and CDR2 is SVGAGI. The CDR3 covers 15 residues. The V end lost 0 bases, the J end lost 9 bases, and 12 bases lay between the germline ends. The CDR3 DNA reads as TGTGCCAGCAGTTACTCGACGGGGGACCCTTCACCCCTCCACTTT. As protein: CASSYSTGDPSPLHF.

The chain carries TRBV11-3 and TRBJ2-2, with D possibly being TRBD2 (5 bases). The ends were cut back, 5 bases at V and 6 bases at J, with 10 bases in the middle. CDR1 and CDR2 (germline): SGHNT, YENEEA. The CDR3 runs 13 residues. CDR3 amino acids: CASSPAGAGELFF. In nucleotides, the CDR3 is TGTGCCAGCAGCCCCGCCGGGGCCGGGGAGCTGTTTTTT.

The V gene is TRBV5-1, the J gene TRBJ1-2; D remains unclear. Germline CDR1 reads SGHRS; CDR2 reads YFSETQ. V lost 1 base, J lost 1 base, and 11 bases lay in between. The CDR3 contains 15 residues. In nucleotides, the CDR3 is TGCGCCAGCAGCTTGATAGCAGAAATTAACTATGGCTACACCTTC. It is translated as CASSLIAEINYGYTF.

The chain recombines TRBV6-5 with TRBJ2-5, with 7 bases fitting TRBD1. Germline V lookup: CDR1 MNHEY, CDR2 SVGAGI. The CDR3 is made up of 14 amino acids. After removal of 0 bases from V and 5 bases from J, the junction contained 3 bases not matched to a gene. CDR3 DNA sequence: TGTGCCAGCAGTTACTCAGGGGGCGCGGAGACCCAGTACTTC. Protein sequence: CASSYSGGAETQYF.

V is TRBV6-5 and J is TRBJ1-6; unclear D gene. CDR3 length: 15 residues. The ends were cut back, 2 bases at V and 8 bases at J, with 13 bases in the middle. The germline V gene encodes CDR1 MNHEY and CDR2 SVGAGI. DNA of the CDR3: TGTGCCAGCAGTTACGTATGGGGTGGGGATTCACCCCTCCACTTT. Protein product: CASSYVWGGDSPLHF.

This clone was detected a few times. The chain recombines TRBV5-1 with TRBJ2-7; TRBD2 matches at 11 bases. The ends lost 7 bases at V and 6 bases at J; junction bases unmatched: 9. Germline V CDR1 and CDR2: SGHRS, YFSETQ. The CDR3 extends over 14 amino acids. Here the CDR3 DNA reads TGCGCCAGCGGACTACTAGCGGGAGTTACCGAGCAGTACTTC. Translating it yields CASGLLAGVTEQYF.

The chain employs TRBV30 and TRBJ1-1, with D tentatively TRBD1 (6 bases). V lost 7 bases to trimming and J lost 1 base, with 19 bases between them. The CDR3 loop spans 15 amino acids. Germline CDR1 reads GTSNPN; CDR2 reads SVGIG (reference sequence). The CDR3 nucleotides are TGTGCCTATGGAGTGATCGGACAGTCGAACACTGAAGCTTTCTTT. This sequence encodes CAYGVIGQSNTEAFF.

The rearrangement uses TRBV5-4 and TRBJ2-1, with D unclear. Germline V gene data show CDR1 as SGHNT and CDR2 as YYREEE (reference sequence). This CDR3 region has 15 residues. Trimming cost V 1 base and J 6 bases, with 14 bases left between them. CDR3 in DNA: TGTGCCAGCAGCTTGACCGGCCTGGGGTCCAATGAGCAGTTCTTC. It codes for CASSLTGLGSNEQFF. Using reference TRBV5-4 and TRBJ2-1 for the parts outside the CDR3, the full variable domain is ETGVTQSPTHLIKTRGQQVTLRCSSQSGHNTVSWYQQALGQGPQFIFQYYREEENGRGNFPPRFSGLQFPNYSSELNVNALELDDSALYLCASSLTGLGSNEQFFGPGTRLTVL.

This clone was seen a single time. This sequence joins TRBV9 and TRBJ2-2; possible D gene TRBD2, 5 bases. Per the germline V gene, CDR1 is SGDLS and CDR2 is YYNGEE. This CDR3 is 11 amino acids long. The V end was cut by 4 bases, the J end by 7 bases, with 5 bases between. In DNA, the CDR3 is TGTGCCAGCAGCCGGGACGGGGAGCTGTTTTTT. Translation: CASSRDGELFF.

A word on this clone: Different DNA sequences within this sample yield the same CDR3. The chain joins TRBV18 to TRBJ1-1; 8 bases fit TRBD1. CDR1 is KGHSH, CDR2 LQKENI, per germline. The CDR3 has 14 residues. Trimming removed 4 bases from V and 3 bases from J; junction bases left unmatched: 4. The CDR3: CASSRQGSDTEAFF. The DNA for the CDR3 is TGTGCCAGCTCACGACAGGGGTCAGACACTGAAGCTTTCTTT. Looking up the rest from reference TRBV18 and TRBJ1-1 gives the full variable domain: NAGVMQNPRHLVRRRGQEARLRCSPMKGHSHVYWYRQLPEEGLKFMVYLQKENIIDESGMPKERFSAEFPKEGPSILRIQQVVRGDSAAYFCASSRQGSDTEAFFGQGTRLTVV.

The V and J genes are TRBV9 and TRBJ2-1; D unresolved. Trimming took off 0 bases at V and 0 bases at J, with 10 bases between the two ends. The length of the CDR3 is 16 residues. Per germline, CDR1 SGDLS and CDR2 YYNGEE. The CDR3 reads CASSVAWLASYNEQFF. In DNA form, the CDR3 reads TGTGCCAGCAGCGTAGCGTGGCTGGCCTCCTACAATGAGCAGTTCTTC.

Here the CDR3 DNA reads TGTGCCAGCCAAAGGGGAGGAAGACGGACGGACACTGAAGCTTTCTTT. Its translation: CASQRGGRRTDTEAFF. The V and J genes are TRBV2 and TRBJ1-1, with D maybe TRBD1 (5 bases). Germline-derived CDR1 and CDR2 are SNHLY and FYNNEI. The CDR3 spans 16 residues. The V end lost 8 bases, the J end lost 3 bases, and 22 bases lay between the germline ends. The full variable domain, with the rest looked up from reference TRBV2 and TRBJ1-1, is EPEVTQTPSHQVTQMGQEVILRCVPISNHLYFYWYRQILGQKVEFLVSFYNNEISEKSEIFDDQFSVERPDGSNFTLKIRSTKLEDSAMYFCASQRGGRRTDTEAFFGQGTRLTVV.

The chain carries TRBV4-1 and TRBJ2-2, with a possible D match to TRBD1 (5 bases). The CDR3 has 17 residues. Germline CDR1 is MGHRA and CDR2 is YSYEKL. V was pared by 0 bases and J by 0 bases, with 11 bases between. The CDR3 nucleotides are TGCGCCAGCAGCCAAGATTTAACAGGAGCGAACACCGGGGAGCTGTTTTTT. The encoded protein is CASSQDLTGANTGELFF.

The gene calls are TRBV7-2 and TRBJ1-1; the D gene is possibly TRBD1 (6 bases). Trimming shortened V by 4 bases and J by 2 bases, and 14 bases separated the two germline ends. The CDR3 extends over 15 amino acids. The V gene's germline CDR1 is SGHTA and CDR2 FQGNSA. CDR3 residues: CASSSGGLINTEAFF. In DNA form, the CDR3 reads TGTGCCAGCAGCTCCGGGGGCCTTATTAACACTGAAGCTTTCTTT.

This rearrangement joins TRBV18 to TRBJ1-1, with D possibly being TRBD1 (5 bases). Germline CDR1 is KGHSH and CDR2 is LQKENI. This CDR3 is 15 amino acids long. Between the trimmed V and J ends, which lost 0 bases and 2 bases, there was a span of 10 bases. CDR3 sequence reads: CASSPPKGTNTEAFF. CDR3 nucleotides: TGTGCCAGCTCACCACCGAAGGGGACTAACACTGAAGCTTTCTTT.

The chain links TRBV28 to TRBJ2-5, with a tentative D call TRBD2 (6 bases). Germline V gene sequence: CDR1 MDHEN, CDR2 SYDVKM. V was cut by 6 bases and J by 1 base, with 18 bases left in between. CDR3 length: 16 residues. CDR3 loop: CASSWIVLGGQETQYF. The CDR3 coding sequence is TGTGCCAGCAGCTGGATCGTCCTGGGGGGCCAAGAGACCCAGTACTTC.

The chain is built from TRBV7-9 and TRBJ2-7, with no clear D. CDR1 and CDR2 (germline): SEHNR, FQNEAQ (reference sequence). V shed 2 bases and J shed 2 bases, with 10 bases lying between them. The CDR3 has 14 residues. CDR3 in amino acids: CASSLTENPYEQYF. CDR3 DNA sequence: TGTGCCAGCAGCTTAACGGAGAACCCCTACGAGCAGTACTTC.

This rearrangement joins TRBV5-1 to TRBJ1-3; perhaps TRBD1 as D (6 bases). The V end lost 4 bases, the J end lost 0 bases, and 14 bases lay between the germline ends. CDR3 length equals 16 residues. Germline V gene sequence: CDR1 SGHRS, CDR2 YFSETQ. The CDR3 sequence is CASSPRGASSGNTIYF. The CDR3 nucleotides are TGCGCCAGCAGCCCCCGGGGGGCGAGCTCTGGAAACACCATATATTTT. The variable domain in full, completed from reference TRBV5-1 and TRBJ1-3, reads KAGVTQTPRYLIKTRGQQVTLSCSPISGHRSVSWYQQTPGQGLQFLFEYFSETQRNKGNFPGRFSGRQFSNSRSEMNVSTLELGDSALYLCASSPRGASSGNTIYFGEGSWLTVV.

This CDR3 reads CASSLTPEAFF. Written as DNA, the CDR3 is TGTGCCAGCAGCTTAACCCCTGAAGCTTTCTTT. J is TRBJ1-1 and V is TRBV5-8; D remains unclear. V gave up 2 bases and J gave up 6 bases, with 5 bases separating them. This CDR3 contains 11 residues. The V gene's germline CDR1 is SGHTS and CDR2 YDEGEE.

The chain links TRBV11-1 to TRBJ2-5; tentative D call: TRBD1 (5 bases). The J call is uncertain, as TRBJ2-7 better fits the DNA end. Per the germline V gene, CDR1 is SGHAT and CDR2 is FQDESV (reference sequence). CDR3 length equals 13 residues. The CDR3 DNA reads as TGTGCCAGCAGAACCACAGGAGCCTACGAGCAGTACTTC. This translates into CASRTTGAYEQYF.

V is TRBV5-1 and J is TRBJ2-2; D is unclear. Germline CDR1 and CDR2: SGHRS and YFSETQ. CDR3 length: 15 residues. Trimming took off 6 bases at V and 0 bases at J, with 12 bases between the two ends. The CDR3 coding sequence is TGCGCCAGCACCCCCCGTGAGGCGAACACCGGGGAGCTGTTTTTT. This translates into CASTPREANTGELFF.

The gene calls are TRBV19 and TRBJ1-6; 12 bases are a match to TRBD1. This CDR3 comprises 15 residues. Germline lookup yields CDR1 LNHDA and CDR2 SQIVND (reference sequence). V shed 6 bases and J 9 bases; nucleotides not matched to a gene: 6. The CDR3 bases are TGTGCCAGTAGGGCCGGGACAGGGGGCATTTCACCCCTCCACTTT. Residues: CASRAGTGGISPLHF. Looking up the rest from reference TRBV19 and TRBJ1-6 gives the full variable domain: DGGITQSPKYLFRKEGQNVTLSCEQNLNHDAMYWYRQDPGQGLRLIYYSQIVNDFQKGDIAEGYSVSREKKESFPLTVTSAQKNPTAFYLCASRAGTGGISPLHFGNGTRLTVT.

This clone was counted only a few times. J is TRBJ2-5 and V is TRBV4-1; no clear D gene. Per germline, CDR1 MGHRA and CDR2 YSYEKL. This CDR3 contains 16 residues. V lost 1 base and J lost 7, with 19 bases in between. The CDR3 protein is CASSQVSGNPGPTQYF. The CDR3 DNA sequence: TGCGCCAGCAGCCAAGTGTCCGGAAACCCAGGCCCGACCCAGTACTTC.

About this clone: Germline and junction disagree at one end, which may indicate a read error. CDR3 protein: CASSIETLDTQYF. DNA of the CDR3: TGTGCCAGCAGCATAGAGACCCTAGATACGCAGTATTTT. The chain employs TRBV11-2 and TRBJ2-3; D gene unclear. The CDR3 runs 13 residues. Germline CDR1 and CDR2: SGHAT and FQNNGV.